This TCR beta chain was obtained from a study of T cells in Graves' hyperthyroidism and ophthalmopathy. Study at large: Sampling of peripheral blood happened at initial diagnosis, prior to any treatment.

Patients with uncontrolled infections, other autoimmune diseases, pregnancy or lactation were excluded. Study-level results: Most clonotypes that expanded in the thyroid above 0.001 also showed up in blood.

TCR beta CDR3 regions were amplified from RNA. The TCR CDR3 first-round RT-PCR relied on the HTBI primer set. TCRdb re-called the multiplex PCR reads through MiXCR, storing one row per CDR3 protein. The table includes 600,000 to 750,000 distinct CDR3 sequences, 15% to 20% detected once. As to this clonotype: Its antigen remains unknown.

Sequencing was performed on blood. This clonotype originated in a man aged 50-59 years with Graves' hyperthyroidism.

The CDR3, as DNA: TGCAGTGCTAGTACCAGACACAGCTCCTACAATGAGCAGTTCTTC. Translating it yields CSASTRHSSYNEQFF. This chain links TRBV20-1 with TRBJ2-1; D ambiguous. CDR3 length: 15 residues. CDR1 is DFQATT and CDR2 is SNEGSKA in the germline V gene (reference sequence). V was cut by 3 bases and J by 0 bases, with 12 bases left in between.